This TCR beta chain originates from a study of CD8+CD57+ T cells in acquired aplastic anemia (dated by TCRdb to the late 2010s). In terms of the full investigation: DNA extracted from sorted CD4+ and CD8+ cells had a mean of roughly 3.4 ug, with a range of roughly 0.18 to 27.4 ug. Healthy donor samples averaged approximately 10 million reads for CD4+ and around 12 million for CD8+ cells. The full study reports these points: Some 30 CD8+ CDR3 sequences were found to be shared between patients and controls, but these sequences appeared to be highly expressed in patients and within the immunodominant clones of the patients. Between patients and healthy controls, no significant difference in CD8+ Simpson's diversity was found (P=0.060).

The study deep-sequenced TCR repertoires of sorted CD4+ and CD8+ blood T cells from severe aplastic anemia patients and healthy subjects. Ficoll-Paque density gradient centrifugation was used to isolate peripheral blood mononuclear cells. Before DNA extraction, CD4+ and CD8+ T cells were sorted by FACS or by magnetic beads. For this clonotype: The antigen this receptor binds is unknown. Qualities for individual bases were not recorded, and no much larger clone is one base off.

Genomic DNA served as template for TCR beta VDJ combination and CDR3 sequence profiling. An Illumina HiSeq 2000 was used for TCR repertoire sequencing. The authors' pipeline ran thus. Repertoire assessment relied on Simpson's diversity index, CDR3 size and DJ length profiles, and TRBV/TRBJ rearrangement plots. The immunodominant clone was defined as the most abundant DNA sequence in deep sequencing data. CDR3 amino acid sequences were screened for sharing across subjects and were compared with published repertoires and the VDJdb database. TCRdb reran the public reads through fastp at Q25 and MiXCR, keeping productive beta chains. Rows merge per CDR3 protein into single entries with the most common DNA and genes. The V and J calls and clone size come from TCRdb's table, not from the authors' own analysis. The sample table records 200,000 to 250,000 distinct CDR3 sequences; roughly 55% of these occur just once. The ten largest account for over 25% of the sample.

The CDR3 starts with the cysteine, ends with the phenylalanine, and has 12 residues. Here the CDR3 DNA is all that survives: 36 bases in frame from base 1. The germline V gene encodes CDR1 LNHDA and CDR2 SQIVND (reference sequence). Trimming removed 4 bases from V and 6 bases from J, leaving 9 bases between the germline ends. Sequencing input: sorted CD4+, CD8+, or CD8+CD57+ T cells (not recorded which) from PBMCs. Recombination connected TRBV19 to TRBJ1-1; the D gene cannot be resolved reliably. This TCR came from a human donor in good health. The CDR3 corresponds to CASSTAVAEAFF. The DNA reads as follows: TGTGCCAGTAGTACCGCCGTCGCTGAAGCTTTCTTT.